Listed below are T cell receptor beta chains from one sample, sequenced in a study of blood T cell repertoires in COVID-19. Produced via immunoSEQ multiplex PCR; TCRdb's table is partial and in-frame only. This table has about 250,000 clones, 86% appearing once. What was sequenced was PBMCs or T cells enriched from blood (not recorded which). The origin of the receptors is a man aged 35 to 55 who had recovered from COVID-19. Each CDR3 is given with its conserved first and last residue. Fields, in order: J gene, CDR3 length, V gene, CDR3 protein.

>TRBJ1-6|14|TRBV10-3
CAISEFRDNSPLHF
>TRBJ2-1|15|TRBV5-4
CASSLGSGSYNEQFF
>TRBJ2-7|17|TRBV7-2
CASSSGTGLKGPYEQYF
>TRBJ2-7|10|TRBV27
CASSGNEQYF
>TRBJ1-4|13|TRBV29-1
CSVQTGASEKLFF
>TRBJ2-3|15|TRBV6-1
CASSDLAGGPDTQYF
>TRBJ2-7|15|TRBV7-8
CASSLVTSGRYEQYF
>TRBJ1-4|16|TRBV6-5
CASSYSRGAGYEKLFF
>TRBJ2-1|15|TRBV9
CASSVSGAIMNEQFF
>TRBJ1-2|13|TRBV27
CASRHQGVDGYTF
>TRBJ1-5|18|TRBV18
CASSPRTGGSRYNQPQHF
>TRBJ1-5|15|TRBV28
CASSSGGLSNQPQHF
>TRBJ2-7|15|TRBV6-5
CASSFTRTGGHEQYF
>TRBJ1-1|14|TRBV5-1
CASSLGTGNTEAFF
>TRBJ2-5|15|TRBV27
CASSPSTVPRETQYF
>TRBJ1-4|14|TRBV4-1
CASSTQGAQEKLFF
>TRBJ1-2|18|TRBV4-2
CASSPRGVGNKANYGYTF
>TRBJ1-2|13|TRBV2
CASSDGQGDGYTF
>TRBJ2-7|15|TRBV9
CASSVAGTGSYEQYF
>TRBJ2-1|16|TRBV18
CASSPPGLAGFNEQFF
>TRBJ2-7|15|TRBV11-2
CASSLDGLATYEQYF
>TRBJ1-4|14|TRBV5-1
CASSPGQQNEKLFF
>TRBJ2-7|15|TRBV7-9
CASSTTGYDSYEQYF
>TRBJ2-7|14|TRBV5-5
CASSLAFSVYEQYF
>TRBJ2-5|15|TRBV24-1
CATSLGLAGGETQYF
>TRBJ2-7|13|TRBV7-9
CASSLADRGQQYF
>TRBJ2-3|15|TRBV19
CASSIGVDFLDTQYF
>TRBJ1-1|15|TRBV2
CASNLDRALNTEAFF
>TRBJ1-1|15|TRBV3-1/TRBV3-2
CASSQDWAVNTEAFF
>TRBJ2-3|17|TRBV21-1
CASSNYPGYYPFNTQYF
>TRBJ1-5|14|TRBV19
CASDQGYSNQPQHF
>TRBJ1-4|17|TRBV28
CASSNVMGQAGREKLFF
>TRBJ1-5|14|TRBV19
CASSRGGGNQPQHF
>TRBJ2-5|14|TRBV7-2
CASSPGSAQETQYF
>TRBJ2-3|18|TRBV11-3
CASSLEGVSGGPTDTQYF
>TRBJ2-1|18|TRBV3-1/TRBV3-2
CASSQEPSGTSSYNEQFF